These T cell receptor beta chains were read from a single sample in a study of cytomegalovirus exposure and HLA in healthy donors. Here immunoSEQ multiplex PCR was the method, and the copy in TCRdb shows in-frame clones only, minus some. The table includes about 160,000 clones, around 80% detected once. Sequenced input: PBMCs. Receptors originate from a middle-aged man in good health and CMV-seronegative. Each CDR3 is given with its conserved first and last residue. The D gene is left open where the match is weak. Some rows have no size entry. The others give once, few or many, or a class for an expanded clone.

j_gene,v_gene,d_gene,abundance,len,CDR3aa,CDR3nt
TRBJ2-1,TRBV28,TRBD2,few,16,CASSPGLGTSAHEQFF,TGTGCCAGCAGTCCAGGTCTCGGGACTAGCGCCCATGAGCAGTTCTTC
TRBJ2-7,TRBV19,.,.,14,CASSIGTEVYEQYF,TGTGCCAGTAGTATAGGGACAGAAGTCTACGAGCAGTACTTC
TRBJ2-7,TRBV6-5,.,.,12,CASNPQGYEQYF,TGTGCCAGCAACCCACAGGGATACGAGCAGTACTTC
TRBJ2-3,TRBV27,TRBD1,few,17,CASSFLRTGNLRDTQYF,TGTGCCAGCAGTTTTTTGCGGACAGGGAACCTTCGGGATACGCAGTATTTT
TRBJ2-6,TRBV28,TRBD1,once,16,CASSSGQETGANGLTF,TGTGCCAGCAGTTCGGGACAGGAGACTGGGGCCAACGGCCTGACTTTC
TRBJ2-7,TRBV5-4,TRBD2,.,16,CASSLGDSGSFYEQYF,TGTGCCAGCAGCTTGGGTGATAGCGGGAGTTTCTACGAGCAGTACTTC
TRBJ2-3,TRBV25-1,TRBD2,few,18,CASSQQGNSGSTTDTQYF,TGTGCCAGCAGTCAACAGGGTAATAGCGGGAGTACCACAGATACGCAGTATTTT
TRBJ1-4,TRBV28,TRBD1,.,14,CASTRTGGHEKLFF,TGTGCCAGCACTAGGACAGGCGGGCATGAAAAACTGTTTTTT
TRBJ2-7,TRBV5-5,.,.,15,CASSLARGSPYEQYF,TGTGCCAGCAGCTTGGCCAGGGGAAGCCCCTACGAGCAGTACTTC
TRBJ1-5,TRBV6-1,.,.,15,CASITRQFSNQPQHF,TGTGCCAGTATTACGAGACAGTTTTCCAATCAGCCCCAGCATTTT
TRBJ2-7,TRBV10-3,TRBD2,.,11,CAISGGGEQYF,TGTGCCATCAGTGGGGGGGGCGAGCAGTACTTC
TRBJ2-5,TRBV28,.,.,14,CASTVDSRQETQYF,TGTGCCAGCACCGTCGACAGCCGCCAAGAGACCCAGTACTTC
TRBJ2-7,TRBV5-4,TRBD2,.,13,CAPRGGRHPKQYF,TGTGCCCCCCGTGGCGGGAGGCACCCGAAGCAGTACTTC
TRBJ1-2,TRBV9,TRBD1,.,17,CASSVVPTGQGAAGYTF,TGTGCCAGCAGCGTAGTACCCACGGGACAGGGGGCCGCTGGCTACACCTTC
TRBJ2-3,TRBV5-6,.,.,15,CASSSVTRGTDTQYF,TGTGCCAGCAGCTCAGTAACCCGGGGCACAGATACGCAGTATTTT
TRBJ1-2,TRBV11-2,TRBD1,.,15,CASSLQSGGQGGYTF,TGTGCCAGCAGCTTACAATCGGGGGGACAGGGTGGCTACACCTTC
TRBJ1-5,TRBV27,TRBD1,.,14,CASSSRQGGQPQHF,TGTGCCAGCAGTTCCCGACAGGGGGGTCAGCCCCAGCATTTT
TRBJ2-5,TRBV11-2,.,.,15,CASSPIHGAIETQYF,TGTGCCAGCAGCCCAATCCACGGAGCGATAGAGACCCAGTACTTC
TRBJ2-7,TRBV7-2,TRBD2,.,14,CASSLAGEIYEQYF,TGTGCCAGCAGTCTAGCGGGAGAAATCTACGAGCAGTACTTC
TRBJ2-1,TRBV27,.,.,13,CASSFALGDEQFF,TGTGCCAGCAGTTTCGCCCTAGGCGATGAGCAGTTCTTC
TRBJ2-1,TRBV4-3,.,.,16,CASSQEGRTVVDEQFF,TGCGCCAGCAGCCAGGAGGGGAGGACTGTGGTTGATGAGCAGTTCTTC
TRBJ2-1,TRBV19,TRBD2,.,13,CASTAAGGGEQFF,TGTGCCAGTACCGCAGCGGGAGGAGGTGAGCAGTTCTTC
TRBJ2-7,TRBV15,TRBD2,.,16,CATSSDTGLARYEQYF,TGTGCCACCAGCAGTGATACGGGACTAGCGCGTTACGAGCAGTACTTC
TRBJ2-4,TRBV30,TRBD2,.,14,CAWGPAGGANSQYF,TGTGCCTGGGGCCCAGCGGGAGGGGCAAACAGTCAGTACTTC
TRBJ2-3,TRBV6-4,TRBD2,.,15,CASSQAGGSTDTQYF,TGTGCCAGCAGTCAAGCGGGAGGATCCACAGATACGCAGTATTTT
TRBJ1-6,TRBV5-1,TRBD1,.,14,CASSPGTANSPLHF,TGCGCCAGCAGCCCCGGGACAGCGAATTCACCCCTCCACTTT
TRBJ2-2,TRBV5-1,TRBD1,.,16,CASSLTGQGVAGELFF,TGCGCCAGCAGCTTGACGGGACAGGGGGTTGCCGGGGAGCTGTTTTTT
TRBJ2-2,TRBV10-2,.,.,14,CASRETSNTGELFF,TGCGCCAGCAGGGAGACTTCGAACACCGGGGAGCTGTTTTTT
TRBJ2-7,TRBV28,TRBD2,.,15,CATTLAGGYSYEQYF,TGTGCCACGACACTAGCGGGAGGTTACTCCTACGAGCAGTACTTC
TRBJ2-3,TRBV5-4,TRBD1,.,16,CASSLSSGQGTDTQYF,TGTGCCAGCAGCTTGTCATCGGGACAGGGCACAGATACGCAGTATTTT
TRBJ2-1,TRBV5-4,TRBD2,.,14,CASSDQGLHNEQFF,TGTGCCAGCAGCGACCAGGGACTACACAATGAGCAGTTCTTC
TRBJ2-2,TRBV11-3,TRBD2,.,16,CASSLGRDLSTGELFF,TGTGCCAGCAGCCTAGGGAGGGACTTATCCACCGGGGAGCTGTTTTTT
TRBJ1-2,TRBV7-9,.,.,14,CSSSLAEGVDGYTF,TGTTCCAGCAGCTTAGCTGAGGGAGTGGATGGCTACACCTTC